The clone carrying this T cell receptor beta chain was seen once. The sample belongs to a study of control samples from healthy donors and cancer patients. This CDR3 spans 12 amino acids. Trimming took 2 bases from V and 6 from J, leaving 5 bases between them. TCRdb's table, derived via immunoSEQ multiplex PCR, lists solely in-frame clones and lacks some. The top ten hold around 9.3% of the sample, which has some 160,000 clones, about 94% seen once. The source of this sequence is a woman aged 40 to 49 in good health. The V and J genes are TRBV12-3 or TRBV12-4 and TRBJ1-3; D not certain. Sequencing used blood. CDR3 DNA sequence: TGTGCCAGCAGTTTACAGAAAAACACCATATATTTT. As protein: CASSLQKNTIYF.